The 3 T cell receptor beta chains presented below share a single source sample, sequenced in a study of blood T cell repertoires in COVID-19. Only in-frame clones appear in the TCRdb table, and some are missing; sequencing was by immunoSEQ multiplex PCR. The data show tens of thousands of clones, with about 83% seen just once and over 7.5% held by the top ten. Sequences were obtained from peripheral blood. The source of these receptors is a human donor with active COVID-19. The donor label of this sample is uncertain.

The chain joins TRBV5-1 to TRBJ2-2; 13 nucleotides align to TRBD2. With 4 bases clipped from V and 5 bases from J, the junction kept 8 bases outside the gene matches. The CDR3 is 17 residues long. Germline V lookup: CDR1 SGHRS, CDR2 YFSETQ. The CDR3 DNA is TGCGCCAGCAGCACCGGACTAGCGGGAGATGGTACCGGGGAGCTGTTTTTT. It specifies CASSTGLAGDGTGELFF.

This chain links TRBV5-4 with TRBJ1-4; 8 positions match TRBD1. The CDR3 has 13 amino acids. V dropped 4 bases and J dropped 7; count of bases not matched to a gene: 3. Germline CDR1 is SGHNT and CDR2 is YYREEE (reference sequence). This CDR3 reads CASSTDRVEKLFF. DNA for the CDR3: TGTGCCAGCAGCACGGACAGGGTTGAAAAACTGTTTTTT.

The count of this clone is one. This rearrangement joins TRBV7-9 to TRBJ1-4; possibly TRBD1 for D (6 bases). Germline V gene lookup returns CDR1 SEHNR and CDR2 FQNEAQ (reference sequence). Trimming took off 1 base at V and 6 bases at J, with 12 bases between the two ends. The CDR3 covers 15 residues. Written as DNA, the CDR3 is TGTGCCAGCAGCTTAGTAGGCAGGGGAGATGAAAAACTGTTTTTT. Protein product: CASSLVGRGDEKLFF.